These T cell receptor beta chains were read from a single sample in a study of pediatric ulcerative colitis. TCRdb's table, derived via immunoSEQ multiplex PCR, lists solely in-frame clones and lacks some. The data contain tens of thousands of clones, 77% of them seen just once; the ten biggest clones take up roughly 5.2%. Sequenced input: blood. These receptors all come from a boy between 10 and 17 years old with moderate ulcerative colitis. Both conserved end residues are part of each CDR3. Each record gives: clone size, D gene, J gene, V gene, CDR3 DNA, CDR3 protein. A D gene is named only where the DNA matches it firmly. Not every row has a clone size; where given, it reads once, few, many or a size class.

size: once
D: .
J: TRBJ2-5
V: TRBV5-1
DNA: TGCGCCAGCAGCACCCAGACAGGAGGATTGGCGGAGACCCAGTACTTC
CDR3: CASSTQTGGLAETQYF

size: .
D: TRBD1
J: TRBJ1-6
V: TRBV12-5
DNA: TGTGCTAGTGGTTTGGTATTGGAGGGGACAGGTGATTCACCCCTCCACTTT
CDR3: CASGLVLEGTGDSPLHF

size: .
D: TRBD2
J: TRBJ2-7
V: TRBV27
DNA: TGTGCCAGCAGTCCAAGAGGACTAGCGGGATCTTACGAGCAGTACTTC
CDR3: CASSPRGLAGSYEQYF

size: few
D: .
J: TRBJ1-1
V: TRBV30
DNA: TGTGCCTGGAGTGTACGGGGGGACACTGAAGCTTTCTTT
CDR3: CAWSVRGDTEAFF

size: .
D: .
J: TRBJ1-2
V: TRBV11-2
DNA: TGTGCCAGCAGCTTAGCGACGGTCTATGGCTACACCTTC
CDR3: CASSLATVYGYTF

size: .
D: .
J: TRBJ1-4
V: TRBV10-3
DNA: TGTGCCATCCGGGGGAATAATGAAAAACTGTTTTTT
CDR3: CAIRGNNEKLFF

size: .
D: TRBD1
J: TRBJ1-1
V: TRBV27
DNA: TGTGCCAGCAGTTGGGACAGGGTAAACACTGAAGCTTTCTTT
CDR3: CASSWDRVNTEAFF

size: .
D: TRBD1
J: TRBJ1-1
V: TRBV6-6
DNA: TGTGCCAGCAGCCGGACAGGGGGTAACACTGAAGCTTTCTTT
CDR3: CASSRTGGNTEAFF

size: .
D: .
J: TRBJ2-7
V: TRBV5-4
DNA: TGTGCCAGCAGCTTGGGGGGTCTAGCCCCCCACGAGCAGTACTTC
CDR3: CASSLGGLAPHEQYF

size: .
D: .
J: TRBJ1-1
V: TRBV5-6
DNA: TGTGCCAGCAGCCCCGCGGGGGCGGGTGTCAGATTGACTGAAGCTTTCTTT
CDR3: CASSPAGAGVRLTEAFF

size: few
D: TRBD1
J: TRBJ1-4
V: TRBV4-1
DNA: TGCGCCAGCAGCTTCCGGGACAGAACCAATGAAAAACTGTTTTTT
CDR3: CASSFRDRTNEKLFF

size: .
D: TRBD1
J: TRBJ1-1
V: TRBV6-5
DNA: TGTGCCAGCAGCGGGACAGGGAGGGAAGCTTTCTTT
CDR3: CASSGTGREAFF

size: .
D: .
J: TRBJ1-2
V: TRBV10-3
DNA: TGTGCCATCACTGGGGGGAACTATGGCTACACCTTC
CDR3: CAITGGNYGYTF

size: few
D: .
J: TRBJ1-1
V: TRBV30
DNA: TGTGCCTGGAGTGTGGGTTCAGGGAGGTGGAACACTGAAGCTTTCTTT
CDR3: CAWSVGSGRWNTEAFF

size: once
D: .
J: TRBJ2-3
V: TRBV1
DNA: TGCACCAGCAAGGAGGGCAGGGGCACAGATACGCAGTATTTT
CDR3: CTSKEGRGTDTQYF

size: few
D: .
J: TRBJ2-1
V: TRBV10-3
DNA: TGTGCCATCAGTGGGGGTATGTACAATGAGCAGTTCTTC
CDR3: CAISGGMYNEQFF

size: .
D: TRBD1
J: TRBJ2-7
V: TRBV2
DNA: TGTGCCAGCAGATTTAGTACCGGGACAGGGTTCAACGAGCAGTACTTC
CDR3: CASRFSTGTGFNEQYF

size: .
D: .
J: TRBJ2-2
V: TRBV5-1
DNA: TGCGCCAGCAGCTTGGGTTGGACCGGGGAGCTGTTTTTT
CDR3: CASSLGWTGELFF

size: .
D: .
J: TRBJ2-7
V: TRBV21-1
DNA: TGTGCCAGCACCTACCTAGCGGCCACTTCCTACGAGCAGTACTTC
CDR3: CASTYLAATSYEQYF

size: .
D: .
J: TRBJ2-3
V: TRBV5-1
DNA: TGCGCCAGCAGCTTCGAAGGGCACACTAGCACAGATACGCAGTATTTT
CDR3: CASSFEGHTSTDTQYF

size: .
D: .
J: TRBJ1-2
V: TRBV29-1
DNA: TGCAGCGTCCTCCCGCAAGAGAGTGGCTACACCTTC
CDR3: CSVLPQESGYTF

size: .
D: .
J: TRBJ2-7
V: TRBV6-5
DNA: TGTGCCAGCAGTTACAGACAGTCCTACGAGCAGTACTTC
CDR3: CASSYRQSYEQYF

size: .
D: .
J: TRBJ1-1
V: TRBV27
DNA: TGTGCCAGCAGTTTTCAGGGGTTTAACACTGAAGCTTTCTTT
CDR3: CASSFQGFNTEAFF

size: .
D: TRBD1
J: TRBJ1-1
V: TRBV18
DNA: TGTGCCAGCTCACCTTGGGACAGGGCGACTGAAGCTTTCTTT
CDR3: CASSPWDRATEAFF

size: once
D: .
J: TRBJ1-3
V: TRBV15
DNA: TGTGCCACCAGCAGAGCGGACCGGGACCAAAATTTT
CDR3: CATSRADRDQNF

size: few
D: .
J: TRBJ1-2
V: TRBV25-1
DNA: TGTGCCAGCAGCAGCACAGGCGCCTATAGGGATGGCTACACCTTC
CDR3: CASSSTGAYRDGYTF

size: .
D: .
J: TRBJ2-7
V: TRBV27
DNA: TGTGCCAGCAGGACCGTTGGGACCTACGAGCAGTACTTC
CDR3: CASRTVGTYEQYF